This T cell receptor (beta chain) was recorded in a study of CD8 T cells in ankylosing spondylitis. Study results and caveats: Blood from ankylosing spondylitis patients appeared to carry a characteristic roughly 8-variant TCR beta motif.

This clonotype was seen ten or more times. No antigen is known for it. V was pared by 0 bases and J by 8 bases, with 6 bases of the junction left unmatched. This CDR3 has 15 residues. In germline, CDR1 is SGHRS, CDR2 YFSETQ. Quantitative molecular-barcoded 5'-RACE generated the TCR beta libraries. TCRdb re-called the 5' RACE reads through MiXCR, storing one row per CDR3 protein. The sample lists 250,000 to 400,000 distinct CDR3 sequences, roughly 10% occurring once. Sequencing used blood, either unsorted or a sorted T cell fraction (not recorded which). The chain carries TRBV5-1 and TRBJ2-1, with 9 bases aligning to TRBD1. The clonotype was recovered from a female donor with ankylosing spondylitis or in good health (not recorded which). CDR3 in amino acids: CASSLVTGGDDEQFF. The CDR3 region has the DNA TGCGCCAGCAGCTTGGTTACAGGGGGCGACGATGAGCAGTTCTTC. Supplemented by reference TRBV5-1 and TRBJ2-1, the full variable domain reads KAGVTQTPRYLIKTRGQQVTLSCSPISGHRSVSWYQQTPGQGLQFLFEYFSETQRNKGNFPGRFSGRQFSNSRSEMNVSTLELGDSALYLCASSLVTGGDDEQFFGPGTRLTVL.